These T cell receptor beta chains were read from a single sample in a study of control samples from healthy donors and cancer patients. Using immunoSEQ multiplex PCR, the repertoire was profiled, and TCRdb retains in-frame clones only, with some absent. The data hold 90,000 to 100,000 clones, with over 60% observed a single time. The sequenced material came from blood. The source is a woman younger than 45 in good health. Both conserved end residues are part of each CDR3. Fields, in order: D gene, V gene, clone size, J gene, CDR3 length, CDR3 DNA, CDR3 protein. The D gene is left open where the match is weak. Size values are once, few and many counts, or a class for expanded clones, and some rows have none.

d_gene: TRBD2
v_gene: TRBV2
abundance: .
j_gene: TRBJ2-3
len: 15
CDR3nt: TGTGCCAGCAAAACTAGCGGGGGTTTCGCAGATACGCAGTATTTT
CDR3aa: CASKTSGGFADTQYF

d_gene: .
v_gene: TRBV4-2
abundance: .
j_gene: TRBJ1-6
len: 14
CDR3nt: TGTGCCAGCAGCCAAGGAACAAGGGATTCACCCCTCCACTTT
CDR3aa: CASSQGTRDSPLHF

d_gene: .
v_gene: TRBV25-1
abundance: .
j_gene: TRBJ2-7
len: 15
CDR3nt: TGTGCCAGCAGTGAATTAAACCCATCCAACACGGGGCAGTACTTC
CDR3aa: CASSELNPSNTGQYF

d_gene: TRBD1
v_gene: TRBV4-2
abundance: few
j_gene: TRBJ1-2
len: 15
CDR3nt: TGTGCCAGCAGCCGATCACAGGGGGCTGACTATGGCTACACCTTC
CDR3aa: CASSRSQGADYGYTF

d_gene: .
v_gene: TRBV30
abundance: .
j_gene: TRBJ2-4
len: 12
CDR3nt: TGTGCCTGGAGTCCGCCCGGTCACATTCAGTACTTC
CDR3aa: CAWSPPGHIQYF

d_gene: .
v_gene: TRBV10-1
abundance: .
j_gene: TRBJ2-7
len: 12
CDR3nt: TGCGCCAGCAGCCGAGACACCTACGAGCAGTACTTC
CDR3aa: CASSRDTYEQYF

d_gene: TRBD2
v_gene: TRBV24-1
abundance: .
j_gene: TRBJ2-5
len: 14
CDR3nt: TGTGCCACCAGTGACTCACACGGGGGGGAGACCCAGTACTTC
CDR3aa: CATSDSHGGETQYF

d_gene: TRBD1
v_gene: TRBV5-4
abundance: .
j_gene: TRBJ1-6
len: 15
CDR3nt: TGTGCCAGCAGTCGGGACAGGGGGGTGATGGCACCCCTCCACTTT
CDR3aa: CASSRDRGVMAPLHF

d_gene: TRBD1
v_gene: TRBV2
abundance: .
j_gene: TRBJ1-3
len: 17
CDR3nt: TGTGCCAGCAGTGCCCGGACAGGCCTTCTCTCTGGAAACACCATATATTTT
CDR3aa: CASSARTGLLSGNTIYF

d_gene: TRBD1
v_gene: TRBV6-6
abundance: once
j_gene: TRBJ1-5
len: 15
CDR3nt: TGTGCCAGCAGTTACGGGGACAGGGCGGTTCAGCCCCAGCATTTT
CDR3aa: CASSYGDRAVQPQHF

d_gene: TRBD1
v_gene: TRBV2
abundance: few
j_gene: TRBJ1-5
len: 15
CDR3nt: TGTGCCAGCACCCCGGGACAGGGAGGCAATCAGCCCCAGCATTTT
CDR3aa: CASTPGQGGNQPQHF

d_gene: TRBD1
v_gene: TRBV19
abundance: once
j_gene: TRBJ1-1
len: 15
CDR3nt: TGTGCCAGTAGTATCCCAGGGGGCGCGAACACTGAAGCTTTCTTT
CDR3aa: CASSIPGGANTEAFF

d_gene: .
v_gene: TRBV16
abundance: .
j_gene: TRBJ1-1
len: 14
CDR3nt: TGTGCCAGCAGCCCTACTCGCGGCCACACTGAAGCTTTCTTT
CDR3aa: CASSPTRGHTEAFF

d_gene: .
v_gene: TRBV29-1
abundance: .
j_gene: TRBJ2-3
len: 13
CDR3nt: TGCAGCGTTCTTCGGACAGTCCCTGATACGCAGTATTTT
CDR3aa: CSVLRTVPDTQYF

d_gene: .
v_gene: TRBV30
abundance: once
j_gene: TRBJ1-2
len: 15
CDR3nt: TGTGCCTGGAGTGACGGGGTGACAATAAACTATGGCTACACCTTC
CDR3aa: CAWSDGVTINYGYTF

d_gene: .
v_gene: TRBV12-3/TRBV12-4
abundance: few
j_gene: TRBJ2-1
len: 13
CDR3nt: TGTGCCAGCAGTTTAGTGGGGCCTAATGAGCAGTTCTTC
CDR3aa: CASSLVGPNEQFF

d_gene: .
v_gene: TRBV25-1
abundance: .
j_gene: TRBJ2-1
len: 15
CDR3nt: TGTGCCAGCAGTGAACAGGGCCCTGTCTACAATGAGCAGTTCTTC
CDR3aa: CASSEQGPVYNEQFF

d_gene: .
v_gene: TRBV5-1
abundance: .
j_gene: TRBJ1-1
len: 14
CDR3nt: TGCGCCAGCAAAGAGGGGGATTTTAACACTGAAGCTTTCTTT
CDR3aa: CASKEGDFNTEAFF

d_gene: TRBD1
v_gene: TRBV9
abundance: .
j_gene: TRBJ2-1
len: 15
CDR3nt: TGTGCCAGCAGCGTAGCGGGACAGGGGGCCAGTGAGCAGTTCTTC
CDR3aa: CASSVAGQGASEQFF

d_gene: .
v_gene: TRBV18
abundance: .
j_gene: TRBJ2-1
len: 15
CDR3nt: TGTGCCAGCTCACGAGGGACCGCCAACTACAATGAGCAGTTCTTC
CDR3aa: CASSRGTANYNEQFF

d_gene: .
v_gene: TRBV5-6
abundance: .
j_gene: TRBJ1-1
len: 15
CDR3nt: TGTGCCAGCAGCTTGGCCCCGGGGGCGCAAACTGAAGCTTTCTTT
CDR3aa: CASSLAPGAQTEAFF

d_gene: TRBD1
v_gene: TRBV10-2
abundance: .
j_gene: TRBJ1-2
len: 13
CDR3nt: TGCGCCAGCATACCGGACAGGGGTGATGGCTACACCTTC
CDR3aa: CASIPDRGDGYTF

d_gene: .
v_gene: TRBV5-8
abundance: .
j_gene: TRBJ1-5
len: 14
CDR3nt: TGTGCCAGCAGCTTGGGTTCCGTTCGTCAGCCCCAGCATTTT
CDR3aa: CASSLGSVRQPQHF

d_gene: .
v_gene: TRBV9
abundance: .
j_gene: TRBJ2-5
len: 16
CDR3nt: TGTGCCAGCAGCGTAGATAGGGGCCGTCTAGGGGAGACCCAGTACTTC
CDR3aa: CASSVDRGRLGETQYF